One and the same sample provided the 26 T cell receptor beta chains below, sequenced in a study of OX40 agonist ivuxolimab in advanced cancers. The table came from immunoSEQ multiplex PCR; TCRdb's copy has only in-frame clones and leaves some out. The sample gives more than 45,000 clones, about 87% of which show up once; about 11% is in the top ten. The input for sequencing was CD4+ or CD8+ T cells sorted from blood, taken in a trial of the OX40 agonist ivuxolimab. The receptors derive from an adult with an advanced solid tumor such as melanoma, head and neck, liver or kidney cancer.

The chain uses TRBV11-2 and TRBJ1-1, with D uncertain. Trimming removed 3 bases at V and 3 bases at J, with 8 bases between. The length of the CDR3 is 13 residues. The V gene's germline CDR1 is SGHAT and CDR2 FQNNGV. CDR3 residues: CASSFGVYTEAFF. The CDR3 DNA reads TGTGCCAGCAGCTTCGGGGTTTACACTGAAGCTTTCTTT.

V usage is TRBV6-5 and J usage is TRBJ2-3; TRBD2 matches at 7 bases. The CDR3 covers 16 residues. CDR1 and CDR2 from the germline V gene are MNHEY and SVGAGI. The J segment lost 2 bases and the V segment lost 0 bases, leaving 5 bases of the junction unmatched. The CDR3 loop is CASSYSGGRATDTQYF. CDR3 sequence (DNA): TGTGCCAGCAGTTACTCAGGCGGGAGAGCCACAGATACGCAGTATTTT.

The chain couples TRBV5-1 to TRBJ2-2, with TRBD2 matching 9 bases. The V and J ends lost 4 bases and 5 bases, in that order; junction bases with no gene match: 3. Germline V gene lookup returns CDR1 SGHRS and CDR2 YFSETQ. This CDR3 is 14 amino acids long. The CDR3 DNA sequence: TGCGCCAGCAGCCTAGGACTAGCGACCGGGGAGCTGTTTTTT. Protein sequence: CASSLGLATGELFF.

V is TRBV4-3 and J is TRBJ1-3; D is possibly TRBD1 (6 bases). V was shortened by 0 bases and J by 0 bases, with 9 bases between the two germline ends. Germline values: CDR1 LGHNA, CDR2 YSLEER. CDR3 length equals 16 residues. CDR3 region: CASSQDWTASGNTIYF. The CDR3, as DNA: TGCGCCAGCAGCCAAGATTGGACAGCCTCTGGAAACACCATATATTTT.

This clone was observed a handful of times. CDR3 in amino acids: CASGRGLGYTF. The CDR3 DNA sequence: TGTGCCAGCGGCAGGGGTTTAGGCTACACCTTC. V is TRBV9 and J is TRBJ1-2, with D tentatively TRBD1 (6 bases). The CDR3 sequence is 11 residues long. V was shortened by 7 bases and J by 8 bases, with 12 bases between the two germline ends. From germline, CDR1 is SGDLS and CDR2 YYNGEE.

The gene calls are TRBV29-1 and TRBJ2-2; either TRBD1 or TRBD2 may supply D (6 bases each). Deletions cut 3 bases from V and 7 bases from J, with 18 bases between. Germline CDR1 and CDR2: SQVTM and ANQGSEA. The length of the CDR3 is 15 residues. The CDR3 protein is CSVEGDQGRIGELFF. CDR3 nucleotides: TGCAGCGTTGAGGGGGATCAGGGGAGGATCGGGGAGCTGTTTTTT.

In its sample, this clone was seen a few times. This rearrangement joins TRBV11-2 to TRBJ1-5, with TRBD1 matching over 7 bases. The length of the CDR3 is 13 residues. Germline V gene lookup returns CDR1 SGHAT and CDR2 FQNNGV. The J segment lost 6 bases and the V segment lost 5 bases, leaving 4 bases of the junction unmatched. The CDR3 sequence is CASSHRGGQPQHF. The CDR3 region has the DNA TGTGCCAGCAGCCACAGGGGCGGTCAGCCCCAGCATTTT.

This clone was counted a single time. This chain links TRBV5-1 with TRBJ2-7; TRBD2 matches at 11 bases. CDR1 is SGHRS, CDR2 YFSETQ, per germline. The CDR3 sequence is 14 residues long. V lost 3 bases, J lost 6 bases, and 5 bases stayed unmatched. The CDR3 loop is CASSWTGLAGEQYF. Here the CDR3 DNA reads TGCGCCAGCAGCTGGACAGGACTAGCGGGCGAGCAGTACTTC.

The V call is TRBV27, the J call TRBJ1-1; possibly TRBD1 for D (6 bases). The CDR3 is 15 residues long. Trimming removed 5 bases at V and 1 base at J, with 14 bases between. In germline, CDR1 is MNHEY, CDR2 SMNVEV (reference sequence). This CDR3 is CASSPGHAANTEAFF. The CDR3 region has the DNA TGTGCCAGCAGTCCGGGACACGCGGCGAACACTGAAGCTTTCTTT.

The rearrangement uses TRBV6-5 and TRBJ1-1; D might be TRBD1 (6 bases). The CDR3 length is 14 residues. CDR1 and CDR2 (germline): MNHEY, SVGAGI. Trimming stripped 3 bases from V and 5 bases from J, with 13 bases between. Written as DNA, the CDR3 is TGTGCCAGCAGTTATATAGGGGGGAGAACTGAAGCTTTCTTT. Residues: CASSYIGGRTEAFF.

CDR3 nucleotide sequence: TGTGCCAGCAGCCCTCGGGAGGTGAACACTGAAGCTTTCTTT. The encoded protein is CASSPREVNTEAFF. The chain links TRBV7-6 to TRBJ1-1; D is uncertain. Trimming removed 5 bases from V and 0 bases from J, with 10 bases in between. Germline lookup yields CDR1 SGHVS and CDR2 FNYEAQ. The length of the CDR3 is 14 residues.

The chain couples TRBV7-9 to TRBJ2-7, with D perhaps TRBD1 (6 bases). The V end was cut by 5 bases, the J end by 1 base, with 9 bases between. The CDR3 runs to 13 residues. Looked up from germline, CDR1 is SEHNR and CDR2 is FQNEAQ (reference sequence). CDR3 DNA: TGTGCCAGCAGCAAGGACAGTTCCTACGAGCAGTACTTC. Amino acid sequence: CASSKDSSYEQYF.

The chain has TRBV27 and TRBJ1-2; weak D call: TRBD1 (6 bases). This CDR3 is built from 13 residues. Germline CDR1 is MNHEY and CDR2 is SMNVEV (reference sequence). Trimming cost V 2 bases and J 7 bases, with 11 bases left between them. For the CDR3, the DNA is TGTGCCAGCAGTTTACAGGGGTACCGTGGCTACACCTTC. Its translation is CASSLQGYRGYTF.

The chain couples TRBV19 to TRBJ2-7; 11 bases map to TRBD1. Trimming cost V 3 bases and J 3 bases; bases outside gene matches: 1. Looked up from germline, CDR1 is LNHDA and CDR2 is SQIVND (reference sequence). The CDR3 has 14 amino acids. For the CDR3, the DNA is TGTGCCAGTAGTATTGGGACAGGGGGCTACGAGCAGTACTTC. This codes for CASSIGTGGYEQYF. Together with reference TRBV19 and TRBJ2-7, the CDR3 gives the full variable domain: DGGITQSPKYLFRKEGQNVTLSCEQNLNHDAMYWYRQDPGQGLRLIYYSQIVNDFQKGDIAEGYSVSREKKESFPLTVTSAQKNPTAFYLCASSIGTGGYEQYFGPGTRLTVT.

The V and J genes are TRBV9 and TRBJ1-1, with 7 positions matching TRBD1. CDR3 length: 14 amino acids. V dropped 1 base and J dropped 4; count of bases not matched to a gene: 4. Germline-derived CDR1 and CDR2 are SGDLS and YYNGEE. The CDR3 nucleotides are TGTGCCAGCAGCGTAATTCAGGGGGGCACTGAAGCTTTCTTT. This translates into CASSVIQGGTEAFF.

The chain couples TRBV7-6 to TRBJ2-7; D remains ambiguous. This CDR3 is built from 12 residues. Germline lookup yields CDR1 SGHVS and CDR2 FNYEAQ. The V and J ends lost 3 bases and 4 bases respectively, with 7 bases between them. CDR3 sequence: CASSFLGYEQYF. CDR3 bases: TGTGCCAGCAGCTTCCTTGGTTACGAGCAGTACTTC.

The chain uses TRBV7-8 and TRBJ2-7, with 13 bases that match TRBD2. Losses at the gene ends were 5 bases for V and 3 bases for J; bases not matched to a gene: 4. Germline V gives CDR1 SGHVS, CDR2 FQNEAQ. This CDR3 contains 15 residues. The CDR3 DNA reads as TGTGCCAGCAGCCCAACTAGCGGGAGGGACTACGAGCAGTACTTC. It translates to CASSPTSGRDYEQYF.

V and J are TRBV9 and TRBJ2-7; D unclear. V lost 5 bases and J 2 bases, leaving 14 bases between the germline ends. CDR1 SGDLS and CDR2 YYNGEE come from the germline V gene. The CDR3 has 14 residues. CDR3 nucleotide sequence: TGTGCCAGCAGTGTGTATGACCGGCCCTACGAGCAGTACTTC. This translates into CASSVYDRPYEQYF.

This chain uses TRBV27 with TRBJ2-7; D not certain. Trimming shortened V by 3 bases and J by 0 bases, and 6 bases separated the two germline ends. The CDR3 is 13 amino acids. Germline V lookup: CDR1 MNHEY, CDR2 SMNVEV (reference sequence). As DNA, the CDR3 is TGTGCCAGCAGTTTGAGCATCTCCTACGAGCAGTACTTC. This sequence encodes CASSLSISYEQYF.

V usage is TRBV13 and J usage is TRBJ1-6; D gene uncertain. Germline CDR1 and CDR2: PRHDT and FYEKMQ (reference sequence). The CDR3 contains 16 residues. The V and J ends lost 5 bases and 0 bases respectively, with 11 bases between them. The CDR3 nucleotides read TGTGCCAGCAGCCGGACTAGAATCTCCTATAATTCACCCCTCCACTTT. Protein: CASSRTRISYNSPLHF.

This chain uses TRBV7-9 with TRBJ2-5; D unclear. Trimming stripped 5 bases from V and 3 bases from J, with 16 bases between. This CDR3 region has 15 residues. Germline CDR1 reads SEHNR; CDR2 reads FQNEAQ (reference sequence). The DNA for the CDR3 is TGTGCCAGCAGCCTTAGGACGGGTAGTGAAGAGACCCAGTACTTC. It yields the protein CASSLRTGSEETQYF.

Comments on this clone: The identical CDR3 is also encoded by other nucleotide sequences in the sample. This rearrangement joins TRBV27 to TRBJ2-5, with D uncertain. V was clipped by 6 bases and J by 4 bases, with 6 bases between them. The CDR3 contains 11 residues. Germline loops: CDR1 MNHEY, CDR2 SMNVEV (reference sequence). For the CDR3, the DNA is TGTGCCAGCAGCCTCGGAGAGACCCAGTACTTC. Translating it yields CASSLGETQYF.

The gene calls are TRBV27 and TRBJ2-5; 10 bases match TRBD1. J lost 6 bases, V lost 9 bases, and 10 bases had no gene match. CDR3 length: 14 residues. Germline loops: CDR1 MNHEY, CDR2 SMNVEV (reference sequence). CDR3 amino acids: CASARRTGGQTQYF. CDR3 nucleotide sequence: TGTGCCAGTGCACGGAGGACAGGGGGACAGACCCAGTACTTC.

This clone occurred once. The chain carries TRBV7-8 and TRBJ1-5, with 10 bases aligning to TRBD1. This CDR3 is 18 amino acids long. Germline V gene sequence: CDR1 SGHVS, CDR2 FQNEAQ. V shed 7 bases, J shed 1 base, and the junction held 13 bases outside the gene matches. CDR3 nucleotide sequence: TGTGCCAGCACATGGGACAGGGGCCTCCTTGGAAGCAATCAGCCCCAGCATTTT. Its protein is CASTWDRGLLGSNQPQHF.

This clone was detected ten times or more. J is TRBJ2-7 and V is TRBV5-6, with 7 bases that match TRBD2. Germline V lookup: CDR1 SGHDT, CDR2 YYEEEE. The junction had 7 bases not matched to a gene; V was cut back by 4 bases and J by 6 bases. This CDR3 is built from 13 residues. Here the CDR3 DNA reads TGTGCCAGCAGCGCCGGACTAGTGGGCGAGCAGTACTTC. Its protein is CASSAGLVGEQYF.

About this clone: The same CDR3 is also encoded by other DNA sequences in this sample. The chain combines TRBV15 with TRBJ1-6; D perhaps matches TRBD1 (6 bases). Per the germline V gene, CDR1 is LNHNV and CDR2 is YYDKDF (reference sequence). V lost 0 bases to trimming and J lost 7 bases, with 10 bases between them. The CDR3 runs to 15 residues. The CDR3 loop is CATSRDRQGNSPLHF. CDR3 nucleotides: TGTGCCACCAGCAGAGATCGCCAGGGGAATTCACCCCTCCACTTT.